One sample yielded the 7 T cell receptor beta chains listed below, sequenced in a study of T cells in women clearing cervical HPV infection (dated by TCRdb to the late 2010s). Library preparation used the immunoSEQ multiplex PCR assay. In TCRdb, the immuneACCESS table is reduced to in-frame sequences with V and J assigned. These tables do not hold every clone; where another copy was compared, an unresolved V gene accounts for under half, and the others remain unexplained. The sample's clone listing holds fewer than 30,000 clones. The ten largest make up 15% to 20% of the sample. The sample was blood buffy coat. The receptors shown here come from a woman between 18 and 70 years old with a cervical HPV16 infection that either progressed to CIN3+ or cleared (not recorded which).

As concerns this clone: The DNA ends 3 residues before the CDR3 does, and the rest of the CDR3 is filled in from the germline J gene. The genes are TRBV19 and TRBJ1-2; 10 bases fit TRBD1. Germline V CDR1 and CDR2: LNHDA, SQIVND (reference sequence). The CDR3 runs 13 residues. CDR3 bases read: TGTGCCAGCCTGGACAGGGGGGTGTTCGGC. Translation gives CASLDRGVFG. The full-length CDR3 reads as CASLDRGVFGYTF.

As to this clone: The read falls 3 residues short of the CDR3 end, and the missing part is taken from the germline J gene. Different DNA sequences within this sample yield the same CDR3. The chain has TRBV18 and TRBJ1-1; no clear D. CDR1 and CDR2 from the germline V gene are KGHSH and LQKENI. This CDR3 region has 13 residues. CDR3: CASSKRVGETAFF. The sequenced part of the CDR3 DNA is TGTGCCAGCTCAAAGCGGGTTGGAGAGACA.

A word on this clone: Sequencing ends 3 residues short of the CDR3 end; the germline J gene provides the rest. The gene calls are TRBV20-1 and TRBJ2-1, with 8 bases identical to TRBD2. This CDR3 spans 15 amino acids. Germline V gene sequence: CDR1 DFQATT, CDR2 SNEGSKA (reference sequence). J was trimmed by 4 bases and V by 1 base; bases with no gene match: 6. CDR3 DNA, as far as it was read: TGCAGTGCTAGAGTGGGCGGGAGGCTGTACAATGAG. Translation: CSARVGGRLYNE. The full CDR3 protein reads CSARVGGRLYNEQFF.

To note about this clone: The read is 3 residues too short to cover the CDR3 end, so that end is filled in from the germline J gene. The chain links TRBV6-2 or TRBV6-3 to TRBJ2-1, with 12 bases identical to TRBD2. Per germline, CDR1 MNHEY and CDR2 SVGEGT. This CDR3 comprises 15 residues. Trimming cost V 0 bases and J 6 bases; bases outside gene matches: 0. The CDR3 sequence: CASSYSTSGSNEQFF. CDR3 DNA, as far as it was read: TGTGCCAGCAGTTACTCGACTAGCGGGAGCAATGAG.

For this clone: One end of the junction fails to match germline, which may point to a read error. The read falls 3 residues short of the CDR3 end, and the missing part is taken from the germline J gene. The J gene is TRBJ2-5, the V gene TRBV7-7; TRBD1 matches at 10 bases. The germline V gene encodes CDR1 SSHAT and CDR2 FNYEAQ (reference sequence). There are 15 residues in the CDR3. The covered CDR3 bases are TGTGCTAGCAGCCCGGACAGGGGGGCGCCTTGGACC. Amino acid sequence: CASSPDRGAPWT. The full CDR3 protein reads CASSPDRGAPWTQYF.

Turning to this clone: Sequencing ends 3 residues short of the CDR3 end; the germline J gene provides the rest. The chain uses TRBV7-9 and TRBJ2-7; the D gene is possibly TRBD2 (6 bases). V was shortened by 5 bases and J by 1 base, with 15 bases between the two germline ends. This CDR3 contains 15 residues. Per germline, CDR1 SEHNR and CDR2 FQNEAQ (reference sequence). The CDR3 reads CASSPPTGTSYEQYF. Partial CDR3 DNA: TGTGCCAGCAGCCCACCGACCGGGACTTCCTACGAG. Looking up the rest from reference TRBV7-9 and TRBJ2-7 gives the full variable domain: DTGVSQNPRHKITKRGQNVTFRCDPISEHNRLYWYRQTLGQGPEFLTYFQNEAQLEKSRLLSDRFSAERPKGSFSTLEIQRTEQGDSAMYLCASSPPTGTSYEQYFGPGTRLTVT.

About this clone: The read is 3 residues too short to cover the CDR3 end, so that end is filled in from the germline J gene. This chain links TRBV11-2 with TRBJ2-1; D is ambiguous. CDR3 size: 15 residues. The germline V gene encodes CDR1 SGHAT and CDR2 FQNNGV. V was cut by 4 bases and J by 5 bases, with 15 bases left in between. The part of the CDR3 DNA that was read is TGTGCCAGCAGCTGGGCTGGAGAGGTAAACAATGAG. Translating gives CASSWAGEVNNE. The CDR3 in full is CASSWAGEVNNEQFF.